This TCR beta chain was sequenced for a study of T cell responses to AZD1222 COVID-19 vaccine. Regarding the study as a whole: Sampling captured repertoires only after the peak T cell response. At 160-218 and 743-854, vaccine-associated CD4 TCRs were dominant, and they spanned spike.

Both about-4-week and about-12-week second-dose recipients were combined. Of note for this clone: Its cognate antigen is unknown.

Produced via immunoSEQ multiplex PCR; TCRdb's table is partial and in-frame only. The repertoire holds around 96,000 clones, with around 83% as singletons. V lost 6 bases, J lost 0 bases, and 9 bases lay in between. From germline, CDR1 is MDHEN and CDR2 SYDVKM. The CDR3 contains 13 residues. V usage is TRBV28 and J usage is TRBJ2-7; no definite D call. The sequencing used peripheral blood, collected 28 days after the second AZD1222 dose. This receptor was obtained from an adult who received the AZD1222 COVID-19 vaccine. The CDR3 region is CASRGADSYEQYF. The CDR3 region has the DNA TGTGCCAGCAGGGGCGCGGACTCCTACGAGCAGTACTTC.